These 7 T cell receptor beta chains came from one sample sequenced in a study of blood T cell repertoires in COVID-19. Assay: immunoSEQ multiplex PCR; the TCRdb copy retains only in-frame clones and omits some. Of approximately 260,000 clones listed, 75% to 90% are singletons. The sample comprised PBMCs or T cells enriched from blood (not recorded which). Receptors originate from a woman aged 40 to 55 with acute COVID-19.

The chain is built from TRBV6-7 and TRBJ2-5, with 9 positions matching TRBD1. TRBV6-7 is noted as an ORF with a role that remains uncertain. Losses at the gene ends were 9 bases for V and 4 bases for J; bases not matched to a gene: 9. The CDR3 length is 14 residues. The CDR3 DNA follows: TGTGCCAGTTCACGGGACAGGGCTTTAGAGACCCAGTACTTC. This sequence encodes CASSRDRALETQYF.

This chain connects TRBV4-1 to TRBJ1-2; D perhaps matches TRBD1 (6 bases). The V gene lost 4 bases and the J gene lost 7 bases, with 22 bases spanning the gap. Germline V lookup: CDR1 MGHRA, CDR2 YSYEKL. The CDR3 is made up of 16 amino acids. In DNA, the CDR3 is TGCGCCAGCAGCCTACAGCCGACAGGAGTGACGGGTGGCTACACCTTC. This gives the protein CASSLQPTGVTGGYTF.

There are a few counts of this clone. DNA for the CDR3: TGTGCCAGCAGTTTAGAGACAGGGAGTTCTGTCTATGGCTACACCTTC. The encoded protein is CASSLETGSSVYGYTF. The chain employs TRBV28 and TRBJ1-2; 7 bases are shared with TRBD1. This CDR3 spans 16 amino acids. V shed 2 bases and J 4 bases; nucleotides not matched to a gene: 10. The germline V gene encodes CDR1 MDHEN and CDR2 SYDVKM.

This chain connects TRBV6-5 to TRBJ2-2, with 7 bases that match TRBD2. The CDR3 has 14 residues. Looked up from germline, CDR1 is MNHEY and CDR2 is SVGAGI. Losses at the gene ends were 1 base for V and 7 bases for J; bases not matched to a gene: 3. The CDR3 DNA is TGTGCCAGCAGTTACTACAGGACTAGCGGGGAGCTGTTTTTT. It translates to CASSYYRTSGELFF.

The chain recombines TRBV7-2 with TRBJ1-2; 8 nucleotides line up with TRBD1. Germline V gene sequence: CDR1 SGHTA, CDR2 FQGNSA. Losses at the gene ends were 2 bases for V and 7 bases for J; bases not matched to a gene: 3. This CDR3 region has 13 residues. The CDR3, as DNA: TGTGCCAGCAGCTTAAACAGGGGGGGTGGCTACACCTTC. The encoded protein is CASSLNRGGGYTF.

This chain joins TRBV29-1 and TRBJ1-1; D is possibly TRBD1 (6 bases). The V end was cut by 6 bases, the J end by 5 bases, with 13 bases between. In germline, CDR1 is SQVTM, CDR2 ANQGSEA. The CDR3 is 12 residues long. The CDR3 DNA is TGCAGCGTCCGGGACACGGGGACTGAAGCTTTCTTT. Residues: CSVRDTGTEAFF.

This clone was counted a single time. The CDR3 nucleotides are TGTGCCAGCAGGGAGGGTGACAGGGCCAATGGCTACACCTTC. Translation gives CASREGDRANGYTF. The rearrangement uses TRBV2 and TRBJ1-2; 7 bases map to TRBD1. The V segment lost 6 bases and the J segment 6 bases; nucleotides outside the gene matches: 10. The CDR3 sequence is 14 residues long. Germline V CDR1 and CDR2: SNHLY, FYNNEI.